This T cell receptor beta chain was sequenced during a study of cytomegalovirus exposure and HLA in healthy donors. About the research overall: A prior analysis found some 110 million unique TCR beta sequences from around 200 million T cells.

J lost 6 bases, V lost 4 bases, and 12 bases had no gene match. The germline gives CDR1 SGHRS, CDR2 YFSETQ. The length of the CDR3 is 18 residues. 13 Jbeta primers and 60 Vbeta primers were used for the PCR. Measured with immunoSEQ multiplex PCR; TCRdb has only the in-frame clones, and not every one. Of about 110,000 clones in the sample, under 80% were seen once. Note on this clone: What it binds is unknown.

The study, taken as a whole, reports: The study carried out a later analysis of TCR beta sequences. It associated roughly 17,000 of them with specific HLA alleles at a false discovery rate of 0.05. Sequencing had likely introduced a cluster of highly shared sequence variants as an artifact.

The chain has TRBV5-1 and TRBJ2-1, with 14 nucleotides matching TRBD2. Sequencing input: PBMCs. The clonotype was recovered from a woman aged 40-49 years in good health and CMV-seropositive. The CDR3 DNA reads TGCGCCAGCAGCCCGAAACCGGGACTAGCGGGAGCAGGCAATGAGCAGTTCTTC. Translated: CASSPKPGLAGAGNEQFF.